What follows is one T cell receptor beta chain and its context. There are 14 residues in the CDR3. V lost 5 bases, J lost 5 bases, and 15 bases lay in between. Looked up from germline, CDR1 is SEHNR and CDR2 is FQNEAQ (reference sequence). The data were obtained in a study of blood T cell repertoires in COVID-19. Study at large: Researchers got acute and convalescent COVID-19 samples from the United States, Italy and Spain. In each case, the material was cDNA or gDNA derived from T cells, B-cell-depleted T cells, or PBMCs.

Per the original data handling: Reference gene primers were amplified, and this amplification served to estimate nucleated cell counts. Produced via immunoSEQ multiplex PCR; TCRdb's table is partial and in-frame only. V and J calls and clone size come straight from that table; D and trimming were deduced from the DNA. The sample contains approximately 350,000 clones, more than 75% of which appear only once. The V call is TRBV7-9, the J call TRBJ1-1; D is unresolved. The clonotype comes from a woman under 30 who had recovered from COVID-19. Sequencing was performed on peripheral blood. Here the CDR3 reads CASSPEDGGTEAFF. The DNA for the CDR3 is TGTGCCAGCAGCCCCGAGGATGGTGGAACTGAAGCTTTCTTT.